A single sample is the source of the 27 T cell receptor beta chains below, sequenced in a study of cytomegalovirus exposure and HLA in healthy donors. Vbeta (60) and Jbeta (13) primers were used in the PCR. TCRdb's table, derived via immunoSEQ multiplex PCR, lists solely in-frame clones and lacks some. The sample yields fewer than 250,000 clones, 65% to 80% seen once. Source material: PBMCs. The receptors shown here come from a middle-aged man in good health and CMV-seronegative.

This clone occurred a few times. The CDR3 reads CASSYPGLTVDGYTF. Here the CDR3 DNA reads TGTGCCAGCAGTTACCCGGGACTTACGGTCGATGGCTACACCTTC. The chain couples TRBV6-5 to TRBJ1-2; maybe TRBD1 (5 bases). Germline CDR1 and CDR2: MNHEY and SVGAGI. The CDR3 covers 15 residues. Trimming removed 2 bases at V and 6 bases at J, with 16 bases between.

This clone was counted only a few times. This rearrangement joins TRBV19 to TRBJ2-6, with D perhaps matching TRBD2 (6 bases). This CDR3 is built from 15 residues. Trimming cost V 7 bases and J 1 base, with 11 bases left between them. The germline V gene encodes CDR1 LNHDA and CDR2 SQIVND (reference sequence). The CDR3 DNA reads as TGTGCCAGTACCAGCGGGTATTCTGGGGCCAACGTCCTGACTTTC. It specifies CASTSGYSGANVLTF.

The chain uses TRBV15 and TRBJ2-1, with D perhaps matching TRBD1 (6 bases). Trimming cost V 2 bases and J 13 bases, with 12 bases left between them. The germline gives CDR1 LNHNV, CDR2 YYDKDF (reference sequence). The CDR3 sequence is 12 residues long. The CDR3 DNA reads as TGTGCCACCAGCAGATCCCAGGGGCCCCAGTTCTTC. Its protein product is CATSRSQGPQFF.

The chain is built from TRBV4-2 and TRBJ1-2; the D is unclear. The germline V and J ends were trimmed by 0 bases and 2 bases, with 10 bases remaining between them. From germline, CDR1 is LGHNA and CDR2 YNFKEQ. The CDR3 spans 15 residues. CDR3 sequence: CASSQESADNYGYTF. The CDR3 bases are TGTGCCAGCAGCCAAGAAAGCGCAGACAACTATGGCTACACCTTC.

V is TRBV7-3 and J is TRBJ1-1; tentative D call: TRBD1 (5 bases). The CDR3 totals 15 residues. V dropped 1 base and J dropped 2 bases, with 11 bases sitting between them. Germline V CDR1 and CDR2: SGHTA, FQGTGA. CDR3 residues: CASSLRNQGNTEAFF. CDR3 sequence (DNA): TGTGCCAGCAGCTTAAGGAACCAGGGAAACACTGAAGCTTTCTTT. The complete variable domain, with remaining parts taken from reference TRBV7-3 and TRBJ1-1, reads GAGVSQTPSNKVTEKGKYVELRCDPISGHTALYWYRQSLGQGPEFLIYFQGTGAADDSGLPNDRFFAVRPEGSVSTLKIQRTERGDSAVYLCASSLRNQGNTEAFFGQGTRLTVV.

The rearrangement links TRBV5-6 to TRBJ1-3; 8 bases are a match to TRBD1. This CDR3 has 15 residues. Germline V CDR1 and CDR2: SGHDT, YYEEEE. With V trimmed by 4 bases and J by 4 bases, 7 bases remained unmatched. In nucleotides, the CDR3 is TGTGCCAGCAGCCCCGACAGGGGTGGCGGAAACACCATATATTTT. This encodes CASSPDRGGGNTIYF.

The genes are TRBV5-8 and TRBJ2-7; 11 nucleotides match TRBD1. Germline assignment: CDR1 SGHTS and CDR2 YDEGEE. Germline trimming cut 3 bases from V and 0 bases from J; bases unmatched to any gene: 2. This CDR3 is 15 amino acids long. The CDR3 loop is CASSWTGGISYEQYF. In DNA form, the CDR3 reads TGTGCCAGCAGCTGGACAGGGGGCATCTCCTACGAGCAGTACTTC.

The chain has TRBV7-2 and TRBJ2-1; weak D call: TRBD1 (6 bases). Germline V gives CDR1 SGHTA, CDR2 FQGNSA. This CDR3 region has 15 residues. V was trimmed by 0 bases and J by 8 bases, leaving 14 bases between them. CDR3 in DNA: TGTGCCAGCAGCTTAGCGTTGGGGGCCCTCTATGAGCAGTTCTTC. Residues: CASSLALGALYEQFF.

The chain couples TRBV6-6 to TRBJ2-5; D may be TRBD1 (6 bases). The CDR3 has 14 amino acids. V dropped 5 bases and J dropped 2 bases, with 12 bases sitting between them. Germline loops: CDR1 MNHNY, CDR2 SVGAGI (reference sequence). CDR3 in DNA: TGTGCCAGCAGTCTGAGACAGGCACAAGAGACCCAGTACTTC. As protein: CASSLRQAQETQYF.

In its sample, this clone was seen once. The CDR3 sequence: CASSELDRGLQPQHF. The DNA for the CDR3 is TGTGCCAGCAGTGAATTGGACAGGGGGCTTCAGCCCCAGCATTTT. The chain joins TRBV6-1 to TRBJ1-5; 11 nucleotides align to TRBD1. Germline V lookup: CDR1 MNHNS, CDR2 SASEGT. V gave up 2 bases and J gave up 6 bases; unmatched junction bases: 3. The CDR3 consists of 15 residues.

This clone was seen a single time. V gene TRBV19 combines with J gene TRBJ2-6, with TRBD1 identical over 8 bases. This CDR3 spans 17 amino acids. Germline V gene lookup returns CDR1 LNHDA and CDR2 SQIVND (reference sequence). V lost 5 bases and J lost 3; bases outside the gene matches: 9. The CDR3 DNA follows: TGTGCCAGTAGTTCTGATTGGGACAGGATTGGGGCCAACGTCCTGACTTTC. Its translation: CASSSDWDRIGANVLTF.

This clone was seen a few times. The genes are TRBV15 and TRBJ2-2; 9 positions match TRBD1. Per the germline V gene, CDR1 is LNHNV and CDR2 is YYDKDF (reference sequence). V lost 0 bases and J lost 5; bases outside the gene matches: 10. The CDR3 has 18 residues. CDR3: CATSRDRPGQGRTGELFF. CDR3 nucleotides: TGTGCCACCAGCAGAGATCGCCCGGGACAGGGTCGGACCGGGGAGCTGTTTTTT. The variable domain in full, completed from reference TRBV15 and TRBJ2-2, reads DAMVIQNPRYQVTQFGKPVTLSCSQTLNHNVMYWYQQKSSQAPKLLFHYYDKDFNNEADTPDNFQSRRPNTSFCFLDIRSPGLGDTAMYLCATSRDRPGQGRTGELFFGEGSRLTVL.

The V gene is TRBV5-4, the J gene TRBJ1-1; TRBD1 is a possible D gene (5 bases). Germline CDR1 SGHNT, CDR2 YYREEE (reference sequence). Trimming took 4 bases from V and 4 from J, leaving 23 bases between them. This CDR3 has 17 residues. The CDR3 DNA reads TGTGCCAGCAGCCCGACAGTACAGGATTTAATTCGCACTGAAGCTTTCTTT. It translates to CASSPTVQDLIRTEAFF. Full variable domain (outside the CDR3, taken from reference TRBV5-4 and TRBJ1-1): ETGVTQSPTHLIKTRGQQVTLRCSSQSGHNTVSWYQQALGQGPQFIFQYYREEENGRGNFPPRFSGLQFPNYSSELNVNALELDDSALYLCASSPTVQDLIRTEAFFGQGTRLTVV.

The genes are TRBV19 and TRBJ1-2, with TRBD1 matching 9 bases. J was trimmed by 4 bases and V by 6 bases; bases with no gene match: 6. The germline V gene encodes CDR1 LNHDA and CDR2 SQIVND (reference sequence). The CDR3 spans 14 residues. CDR3 coding DNA: TGTGCCAGTAGCGTCACAGGGGGCGCCTATGGCTACACCTTC. Protein product: CASSVTGGAYGYTF. The variable domain in full, completed from reference TRBV19 and TRBJ1-2, reads DGGITQSPKYLFRKEGQNVTLSCEQNLNHDAMYWYRQDPGQGLRLIYYSQIVNDFQKGDIAEGYSVSREKKESFPLTVTSAQKNPTAFYLCASSVTGGAYGYTFGSGTRLTVV.

The chain combines TRBV27 with TRBJ2-2; 8 nucleotides align to TRBD1. The CDR3 is 14 residues long. The V gene end was trimmed by 8 bases and the J gene end by 5 bases; junction bases not matched to a gene: 7. Germline CDR1 reads MNHEY; CDR2 reads SMNVEV (reference sequence). The CDR3 DNA is TGTGCCAGCCTCGACAGGGGTGGGACCGGGGAGCTGTTTTTT. Translated: CASLDRGGTGELFF.

The rearrangement joins TRBV11-2 to TRBJ1-3, with D possibly TRBD1 on 6 matching bases. Trimming took off 5 bases at V and 0 bases at J, with 14 bases between the two ends. The germline V gene has CDR1 SGHAT and CDR2 FQNNGV. CDR3 length equals 16 residues. The CDR3 loop reads CASSPGGPYSGNTIYF. The DNA for the CDR3 is TGTGCCAGCAGCCCCGGGGGGCCCTACTCTGGAAACACCATATATTTT.

The V and J genes are TRBV28 and TRBJ2-1, with 10 bases that match TRBD2. Germline CDR1 is MDHEN and CDR2 is SYDVKM. Losses at the gene ends were 4 bases for V and 6 bases for J; bases not matched to a gene: 15. The CDR3 is 18 residues long. In DNA form, the CDR3 reads TGTGCCAGCAGTTCCCCAGGGGGCAGGACTAGCGGCCCCAATGAGCAGTTCTTC. The encoded protein is CASSSPGGRTSGPNEQFF.

V is TRBV10-1 and J is TRBJ2-3, with a weak D call TRBD2 (6 bases). This CDR3 is built from 13 residues. Germline V gene lookup returns CDR1 WNHNN and CDR2 SYGVQD (reference sequence). With 7 bases removed from V and 5 bases from J, the gap between germline ends came to 13 bases. This CDR3 is CASNARGVDTQYF. The CDR3 DNA reads as TGCGCCAGCAACGCACGCGGGGTAGATACGCAGTATTTT.

The CDR3 is CASSQDPGGPTEAFF. The CDR3 nucleotides are TGCGCCAGCAGCCAAGATCCAGGGGGCCCCACTGAAGCTTTCTTT. This chain joins TRBV4-3 and TRBJ1-1; 8 bases map to TRBD1. Per germline, CDR1 LGHNA and CDR2 YSLEER. The trim removed 0 bases at V and 4 bases at J, leaving 4 bases unmatched. The CDR3 loop spans 15 amino acids.

This chain joins TRBV5-8 and TRBJ2-1; D remains ambiguous. V lost 0 bases and J lost 0, with 7 bases in between. The CDR3 runs 15 residues. The germline CDR1 and CDR2 sequences are SGHTS and YDEGEE. CDR3 loop: CASSLEFSSYNEQFF. As DNA, the CDR3 is TGTGCCAGCAGCTTGGAGTTCAGCTCCTACAATGAGCAGTTCTTC.

CDR3 bases: TGTGCCAGCAGCTTTTCCTTAAACTATGGCTACACCTTC. Translation: CASSFSLNYGYTF. The V gene is TRBV7-8, the J gene TRBJ1-2; D remains ambiguous. V lost 3 bases and J lost 2, with 7 bases in between. Germline V gene sequence: CDR1 SGHVS, CDR2 FQNEAQ. This CDR3 is 13 amino acids long.

The genes are TRBV9 and TRBJ1-3; 7 positions match TRBD1. CDR3 length: 16 amino acids. Trimming cost V 3 bases and J 0 bases; bases outside gene matches: 6. Germline V lookup: CDR1 SGDLS, CDR2 YYNGEE. As DNA, the CDR3 is TGTGCCAGCAGCGCAACGACAGGGAACTCTGGAAACACCATATATTTT. It translates to CASSATTGNSGNTIYF.

V usage is TRBV5-1 and J usage is TRBJ2-5; the match to TRBD1 covers 8 bases. There are 14 residues in the CDR3. Germline assignment: CDR1 SGHRS and CDR2 YFSETQ. V was pared by 4 bases and J by 2 bases, with 4 bases of the junction left unmatched. This chain's CDR3 is CASSPRTGQETQYF. The CDR3, as DNA: TGCGCCAGCAGCCCTCGGACAGGGCAAGAGACCCAGTACTTC.

The V call is TRBV5-1, the J call TRBJ2-7; a possible D gene is TRBD1 (6 bases). CDR3 size: 15 residues. V was clipped by 2 bases and J by 2 bases, with 14 bases between them. The germline CDR1 and CDR2 sequences are SGHRS and YFSETQ. The DNA of the CDR3 is TGCGCCAGCAGCTTCTCCCCCGGGACACCCTACGAGCAGTACTTC. It yields the protein CASSFSPGTPYEQYF.

The chain couples TRBV4-1 to TRBJ2-5; D uncertain. The V end was cut by 0 bases, the J end by 1 base, with 9 bases between. The CDR3 runs 15 residues. Germline-derived CDR1 and CDR2 are MGHRA and YSYEKL. The CDR3 nucleotides read TGCGCCAGCAGCCAAGATAGGAACAGCCAAGAGACCCAGTACTTC. Residues: CASSQDRNSQETQYF.

The rearrangement uses TRBV9 and TRBJ1-6; no clear D. Germline V lookup: CDR1 SGDLS, CDR2 YYNGEE. The CDR3 length is 12 residues. V lost 1 base and J 9 bases, leaving 5 bases between the germline ends. CDR3 bases: TGTGCCAGCAGCGTACCAGGTTCACCCCTCCACTTT. Translated, it gives CASSVPGSPLHF.

The CDR3 sequence is CASSPLGGETQYF. The CDR3 bases are TGTGCCAGCAGTCCCCTCGGGGGAGAGACCCAGTACTTC. J is TRBJ2-5 and V is TRBV27; D may be TRBD2 (6 bases). Germline CDR1 reads MNHEY; CDR2 reads SMNVEV (reference sequence). The CDR3 spans 13 residues. V shed 5 bases and J shed 4 bases, with 11 bases lying between them.